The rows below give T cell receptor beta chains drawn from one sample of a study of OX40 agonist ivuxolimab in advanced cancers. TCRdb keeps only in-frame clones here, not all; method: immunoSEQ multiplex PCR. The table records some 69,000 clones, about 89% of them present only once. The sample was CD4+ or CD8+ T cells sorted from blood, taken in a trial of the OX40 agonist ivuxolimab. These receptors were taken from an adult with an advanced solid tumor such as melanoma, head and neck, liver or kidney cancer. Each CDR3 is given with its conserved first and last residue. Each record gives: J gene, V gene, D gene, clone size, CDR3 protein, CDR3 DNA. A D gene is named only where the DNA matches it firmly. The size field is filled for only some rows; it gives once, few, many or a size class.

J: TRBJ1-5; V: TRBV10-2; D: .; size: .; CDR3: CASSSGFSNQPQHF; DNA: TGCGCCAGCAGTTCAGGTTTTAGCAATCAGCCCCAGCATTTT
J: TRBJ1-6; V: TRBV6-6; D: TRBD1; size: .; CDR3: CASSSGQGRALHF; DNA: TGTGCCAGCAGCTCGGGACAGGGCCGGGCCCTCCACTTT
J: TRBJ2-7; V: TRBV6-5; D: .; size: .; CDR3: CASSQSGTRIYEQYF; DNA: TGTGCCAGCAGCCAATCCGGGACTCGGATCTACGAGCAGTACTTC
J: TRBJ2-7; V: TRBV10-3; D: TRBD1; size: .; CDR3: CAISGQGQGYYEQYF; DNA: TGTGCCATCAGTGGACAAGGACAGGGCTACTACGAGCAGTACTTC
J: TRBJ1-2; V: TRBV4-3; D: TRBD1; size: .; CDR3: CASSLGQGPNYGYTF; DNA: TGCGCCAGCAGCCTCGGACAGGGACCTAACTATGGCTACACCTTC
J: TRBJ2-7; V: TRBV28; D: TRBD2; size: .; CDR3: CASRTGTSVYEQYF; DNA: TGTGCCAGCAGGACCGGGACTAGCGTATACGAGCAGTACTTC
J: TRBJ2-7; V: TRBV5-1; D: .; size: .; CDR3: CASSSMPGVGSYEQYF; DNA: TGCGCCAGCAGCTCCATGCCAGGGGTAGGGTCCTACGAGCAGTACTTC
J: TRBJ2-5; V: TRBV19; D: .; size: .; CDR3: CASSMSREETQYF; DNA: TGTGCCAGTAGTATGAGCAGGGAAGAGACCCAGTACTTC
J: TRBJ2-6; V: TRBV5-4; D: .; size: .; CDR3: CASSLQGAGANVLTF; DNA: TGTGCCAGCAGCTTACAGGGAGCCGGGGCCAACGTCCTGACTTTC
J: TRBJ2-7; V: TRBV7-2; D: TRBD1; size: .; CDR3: CASSPGTGNYEQYF; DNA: TGTGCCAGCAGCCCAGGGACAGGGAACTACGAGCAGTACTTC
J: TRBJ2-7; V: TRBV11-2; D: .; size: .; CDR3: CASSITRESYEQYF; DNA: TGTGCCAGCAGTATTACCAGGGAGAGCTACGAGCAGTACTTC
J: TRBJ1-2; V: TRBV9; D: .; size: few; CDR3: CASSVSGGSGYTF; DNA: TGTGCCAGCAGCGTATCGGGGGGGTCTGGCTACACCTTC
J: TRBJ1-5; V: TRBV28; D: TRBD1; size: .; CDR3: CASSLRTGGTNQPQHF; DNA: TGTGCCAGCAGTTTACGGACAGGGGGTACAAATCAGCCCCAGCATTTT
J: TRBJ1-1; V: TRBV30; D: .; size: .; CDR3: CAWSRQGNTEAFF; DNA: TGTGCCTGGAGTAGGCAGGGTAACACTGAAGCTTTCTTT
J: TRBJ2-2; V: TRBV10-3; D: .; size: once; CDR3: CAISDRGRGTGELFF; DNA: TGTGCCATCAGTGACAGGGGAAGAGGGACCGGGGAGCTGTTTTTT
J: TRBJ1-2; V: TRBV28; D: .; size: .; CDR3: CASSLRSGGYTF; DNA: TGTGCCAGCAGTTTACGGTCCGGTGGCTACACCTTC
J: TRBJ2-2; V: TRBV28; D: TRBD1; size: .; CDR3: CASSLLPGTGGTGELFF; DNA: TGTGCCAGCAGTTTACTACCCGGGACAGGGGGAACCGGGGAGCTGTTTTTT
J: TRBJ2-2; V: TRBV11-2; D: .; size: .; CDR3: CASSPRVDGELFF; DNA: TGTGCCAGCAGCCCGAGGGTAGACGGGGAGCTGTTTTTT
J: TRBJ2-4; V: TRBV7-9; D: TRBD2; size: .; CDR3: CASSSWTSGAKNIQYF; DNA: TGTGCCAGCAGCTCCTGGACTAGCGGAGCCAAAAACATTCAGTACTTC
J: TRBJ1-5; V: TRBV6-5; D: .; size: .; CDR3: CASSLQGASNQPQHF; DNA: TGTGCCAGCAGTCTACAGGGAGCGAGCAATCAGCCCCAGCATTTT
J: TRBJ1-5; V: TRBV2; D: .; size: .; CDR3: CASNPGGGLSPKGNQPQHF; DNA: TGTGCCAGCAACCCTGGGGGGGGATTATCCCCGAAGGGCAATCAGCCCCAGCATTTT
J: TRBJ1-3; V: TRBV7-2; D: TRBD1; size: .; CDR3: CASSRGQVSGNTIYF; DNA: TGTGCCAGCAGCCGCGGACAGGTGTCTGGAAACACCATATATTTT
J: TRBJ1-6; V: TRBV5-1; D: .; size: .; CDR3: CASSLGQNNSPLHF; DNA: TGCGCCAGCAGCTTGGGACAAAATAATTCACCCCTCCACTTT
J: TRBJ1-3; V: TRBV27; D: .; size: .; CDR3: CASSPYGTVGNTIYF; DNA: TGTGCCAGCAGTCCGTACGGGACGGTTGGAAACACCATATATTTT
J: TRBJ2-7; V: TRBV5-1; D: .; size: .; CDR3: CASSVQGADEQYF; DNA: TGCGCCAGCAGCGTCCAGGGAGCCGACGAGCAGTACTTC
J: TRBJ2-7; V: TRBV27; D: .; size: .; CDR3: CASSFKEGTYEQYF; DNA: TGTGCCAGCAGTTTTAAGGAGGGTACCTACGAGCAGTACTTC
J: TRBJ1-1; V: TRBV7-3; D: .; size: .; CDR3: CASSPVLNTEAFF; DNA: TGTGCCAGCAGCCCCGTTTTGAACACTGAAGCTTTCTTT
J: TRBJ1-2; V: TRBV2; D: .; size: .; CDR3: CASMYANYGYTF; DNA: TGTGCCAGCATGTACGCGAACTATGGCTACACCTTC
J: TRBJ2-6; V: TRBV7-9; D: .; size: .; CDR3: CASSSLGSGANVLTF; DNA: TGTGCCAGCAGCTCCCTGGGGTCTGGGGCCAACGTCCTGACTTTC
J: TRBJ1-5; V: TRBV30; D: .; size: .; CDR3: CAWSSGFGNQPQHF; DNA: TGTGCCTGGAGCTCGGGGTTCGGCAATCAGCCCCAGCATTTT
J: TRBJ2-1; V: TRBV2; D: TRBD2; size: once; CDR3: CASSEALGTSETYNEQFF; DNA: TGTGCCAGCAGTGAAGCGTTAGGGACTAGCGAGACCTACAATGAGCAGTTCTTC
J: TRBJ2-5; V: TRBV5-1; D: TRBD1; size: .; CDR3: CASSFGQGAETQYF; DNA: TGCGCCAGCAGCTTTGGACAGGGGGCTGAGACCCAGTACTTC
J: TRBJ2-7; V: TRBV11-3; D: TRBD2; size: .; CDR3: CASRSSGTSDYEQYF; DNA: TGTGCCAGCAGGTCGTCCGGGACTAGCGACTACGAGCAGTACTTC
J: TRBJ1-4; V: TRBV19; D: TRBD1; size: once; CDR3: CASGRGPEKLFF; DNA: TGTGCCAGTGGCAGGGGGCCTGAAAAACTGTTTTTT
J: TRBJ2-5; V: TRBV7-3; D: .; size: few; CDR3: CAAGRRDVPHLVFQETQYF; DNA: TGTGCCGCAGGTAGGCGGGATGTACCACACTTAGTTTTCCAAGAGACCCAGTACTTC
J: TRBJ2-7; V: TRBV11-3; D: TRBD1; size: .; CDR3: CASSFSTGVGEQYF; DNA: TGTGCCAGCAGCTTTTCGACAGGGGTGGGGGAGCAGTACTTC
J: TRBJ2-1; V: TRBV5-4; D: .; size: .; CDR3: CASSLTWGNEQFF; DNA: TGTGCCAGCAGCTTGACTTGGGGAAATGAGCAGTTCTTC
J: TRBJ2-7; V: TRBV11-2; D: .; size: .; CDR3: CASSLEQSSSYEQYF; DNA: TGTGCCAGCAGCTTAGAACAGTCTTCCTCCTACGAGCAGTACTTC
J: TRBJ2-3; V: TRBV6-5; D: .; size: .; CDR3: CASSYGGITDTQYF; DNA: TGTGCCAGCAGTTACGGGGGTATAACAGATACGCAGTATTTT
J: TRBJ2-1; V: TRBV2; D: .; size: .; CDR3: CASSELGSRKFF; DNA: TGTGCCAGCAGTGAACTGGGAAGTCGCAAGTTCTTC
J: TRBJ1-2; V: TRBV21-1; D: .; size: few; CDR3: CASSREGYTF; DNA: TGTGCCAGCAGCAGGGAGGGCTACACCTTC
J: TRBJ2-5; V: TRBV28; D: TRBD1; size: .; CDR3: CASSSPGQVYVEYF; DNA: TGTGCCAGCAGTTCGCCGGGACAGGTTTACGTGGAGTACTTC
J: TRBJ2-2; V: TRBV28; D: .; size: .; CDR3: CASSFVGDTGELFF; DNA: TGTGCCAGCAGTTTCGTTGGGGACACCGGGGAGCTGTTTTTT
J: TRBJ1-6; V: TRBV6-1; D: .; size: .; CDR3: CASIPGGLGSPLHF; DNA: TGTGCCAGCATCCCGGGGGGGTTAGGTTCACCCCTCCACTTT
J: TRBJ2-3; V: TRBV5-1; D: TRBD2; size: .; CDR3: CASSFLGLAGWVIDTQYF; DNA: TGCGCCAGCAGCTTCCTGGGTCTAGCGGGTTGGGTCATAGATACGCAGTATTTT
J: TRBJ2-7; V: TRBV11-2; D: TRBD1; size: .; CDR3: CASSANPGQGNDF; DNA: TGTGCCAGCAGCGCAAACCCGGGACAGGGGAATGACTTC